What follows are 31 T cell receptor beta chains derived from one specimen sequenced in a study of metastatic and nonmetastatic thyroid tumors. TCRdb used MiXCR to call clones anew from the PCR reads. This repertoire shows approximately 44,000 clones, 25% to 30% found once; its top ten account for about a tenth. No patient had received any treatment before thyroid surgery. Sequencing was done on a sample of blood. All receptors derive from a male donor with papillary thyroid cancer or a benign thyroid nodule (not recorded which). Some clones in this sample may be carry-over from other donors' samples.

CDR3: CSASWDRGLSSNQPQHF. In DNA form, the CDR3 reads TGCAGTGCTAGTTGGGACAGGGGGCTATCGAGCAATCAGCCCCAGCATTTT. V gene TRBV20-1 combines with J gene TRBJ1-5; 12 bases agree with TRBD1. This CDR3 spans 17 amino acids. Per the germline V gene, CDR1 is DFQATT and CDR2 is SNEGSKA (reference sequence). The V gene end was trimmed by 3 bases and the J gene end by 1 base; junction bases not matched to a gene: 7.

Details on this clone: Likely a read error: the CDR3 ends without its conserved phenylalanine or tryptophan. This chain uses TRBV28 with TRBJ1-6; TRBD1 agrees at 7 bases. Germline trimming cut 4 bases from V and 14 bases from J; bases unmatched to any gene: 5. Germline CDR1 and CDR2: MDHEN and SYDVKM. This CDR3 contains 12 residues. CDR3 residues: CASSSVRGSLHL. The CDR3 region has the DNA TGTGCCAGCAGTTCGGTCAGGGGGTCCCTCCACCTT.

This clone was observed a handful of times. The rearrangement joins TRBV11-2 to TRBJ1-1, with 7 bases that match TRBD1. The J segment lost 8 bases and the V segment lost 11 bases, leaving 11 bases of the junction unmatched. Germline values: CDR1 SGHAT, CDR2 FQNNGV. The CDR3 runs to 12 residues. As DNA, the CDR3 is TGTGCCTGTAGCTTTAGACAGGGCGAAGCTTTCTTT. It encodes CACSFRQGEAFF.

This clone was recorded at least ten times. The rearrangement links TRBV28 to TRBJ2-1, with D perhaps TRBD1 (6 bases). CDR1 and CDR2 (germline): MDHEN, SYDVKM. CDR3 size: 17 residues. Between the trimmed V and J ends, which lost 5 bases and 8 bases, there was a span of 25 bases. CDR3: CASSPPTGQFPFDEQFF. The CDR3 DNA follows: TGTGCCAGCAGTCCCCCTACAGGACAGTTTCCGTTTGATGAGCAGTTCTTC.

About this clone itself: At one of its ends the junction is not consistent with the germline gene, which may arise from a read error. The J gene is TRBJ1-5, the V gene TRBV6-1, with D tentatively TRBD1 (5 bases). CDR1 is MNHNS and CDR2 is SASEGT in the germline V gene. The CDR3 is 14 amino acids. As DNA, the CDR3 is TGTCCCAGCAGGGACGACGGGTGGCATCAGCCCCAGCATTTT. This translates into CPSRDDGWHQPQHF.

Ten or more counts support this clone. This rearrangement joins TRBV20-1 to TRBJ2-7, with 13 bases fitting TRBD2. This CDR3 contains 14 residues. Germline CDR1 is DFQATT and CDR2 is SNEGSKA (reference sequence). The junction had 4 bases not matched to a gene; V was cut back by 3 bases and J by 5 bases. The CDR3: CSARRGLAGDEQYF. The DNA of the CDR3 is TGCAGTGCTAGGAGAGGACTAGCGGGAGACGAGCAGTACTTC.

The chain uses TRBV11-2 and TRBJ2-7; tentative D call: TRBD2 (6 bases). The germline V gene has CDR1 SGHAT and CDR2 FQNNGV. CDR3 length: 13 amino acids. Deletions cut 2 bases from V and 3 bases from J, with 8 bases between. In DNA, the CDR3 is TGTGCCAGCAGCTTATGGGGACTCTACGAGCAGTACTTC. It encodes CASSLWGLYEQYF.

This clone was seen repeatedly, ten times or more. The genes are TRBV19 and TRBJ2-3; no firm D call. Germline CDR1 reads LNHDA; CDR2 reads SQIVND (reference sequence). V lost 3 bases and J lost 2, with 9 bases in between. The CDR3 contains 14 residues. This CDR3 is CASSMVGFTDTQYF. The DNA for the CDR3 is TGTGCCAGTAGTATGGTGGGATTCACAGATACGCAGTATTTT.

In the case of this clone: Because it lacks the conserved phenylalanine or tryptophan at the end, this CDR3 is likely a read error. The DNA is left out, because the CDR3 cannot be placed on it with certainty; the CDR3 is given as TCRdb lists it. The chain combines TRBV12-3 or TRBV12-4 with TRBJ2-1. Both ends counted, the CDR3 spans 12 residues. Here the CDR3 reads CATGPLYNEEFV.

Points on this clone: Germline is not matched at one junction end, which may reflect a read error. CDR3 sequence reads: CASIVSDTQYF. CDR3 coding DNA: TGTGCAAGCATAGTCTCAGATACGCAGTATTTT. The V and J genes are TRBV3-1 and TRBJ2-7; D call uncertain. The DNA end favors TRBJ2-3, so the J call may be wrong. Germline V gene lookup returns CDR1 LGHDT and CDR2 YNNKEL (reference sequence). The CDR3 length is 11 residues.

In DNA, the CDR3 is TGTGCCAGCGTAGGGGTCGACAAGTATGGCTACACCTTC. Translation gives CASVGVDKYGYTF. The genes are TRBV6-1 and TRBJ1-2, with D perhaps matching TRBD1 (5 bases). The CDR3 loop spans 13 amino acids. The germline gives CDR1 MNHNS, CDR2 SASEGT. V was cut by 8 bases and J by 5 bases, with 15 bases left in between.

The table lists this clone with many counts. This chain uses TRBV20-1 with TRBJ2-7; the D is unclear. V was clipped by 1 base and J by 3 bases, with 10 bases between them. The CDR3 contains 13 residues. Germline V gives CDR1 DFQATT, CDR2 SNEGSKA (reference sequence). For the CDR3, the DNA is TGCAGTGCTAGAGCCACGAGCTACTACGAGCAGTACTTC. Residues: CSARATSYYEQYF.

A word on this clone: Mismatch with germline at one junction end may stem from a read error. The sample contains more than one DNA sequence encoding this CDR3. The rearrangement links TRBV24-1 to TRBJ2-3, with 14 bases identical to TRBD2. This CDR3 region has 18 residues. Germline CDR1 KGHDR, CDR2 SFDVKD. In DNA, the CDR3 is TGTGCAACCAGTGATTTGGGACTAGCGGGGGCCGGTACAGATACGCAGTATTTT. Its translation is CATSDLGLAGAGTDTQYF.

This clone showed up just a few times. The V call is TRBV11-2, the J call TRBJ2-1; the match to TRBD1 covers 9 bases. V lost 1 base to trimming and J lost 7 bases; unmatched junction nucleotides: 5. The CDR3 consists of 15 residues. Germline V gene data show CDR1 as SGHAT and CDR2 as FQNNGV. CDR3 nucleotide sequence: TGTGCCAGCAGCTTAGGGGGACAGGGCAGAAATGAGCAGTTCTTC. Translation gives CASSLGGQGRNEQFF.

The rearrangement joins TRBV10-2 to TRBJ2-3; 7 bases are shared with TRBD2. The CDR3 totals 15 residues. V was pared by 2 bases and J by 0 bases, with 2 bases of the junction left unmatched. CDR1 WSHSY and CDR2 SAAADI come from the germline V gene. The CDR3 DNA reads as TGCGCCAGCAGTGAGAAGGGAGGGAGCACAGATACGCAGTATTTT. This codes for CASSEKGGSTDTQYF.

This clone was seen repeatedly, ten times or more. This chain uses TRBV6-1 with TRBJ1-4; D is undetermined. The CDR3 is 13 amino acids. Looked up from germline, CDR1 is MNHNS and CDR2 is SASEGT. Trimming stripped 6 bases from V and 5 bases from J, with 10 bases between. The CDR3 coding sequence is TGTGCCAGCAGCAATGCCGCAAATGAAAAACTGTTTTTT. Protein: CASSNAANEKLFF.

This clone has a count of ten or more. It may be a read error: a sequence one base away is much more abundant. The CDR3: CASSYWGPGELFF. The CDR3, as DNA: TGTGCCAGCAGTTACTGGGGACCCGGGGAGCTGTTTTTT. V and J are TRBV6-2 or TRBV6-3 and TRBJ2-2; perhaps D is TRBD1 or TRBD2 (5 bases each). From germline, CDR1 is MNHEY and CDR2 SVGEGT. CDR3 length: 13 amino acids. Trimming pared 1 base from V and 6 bases from J, leaving 6 bases between.

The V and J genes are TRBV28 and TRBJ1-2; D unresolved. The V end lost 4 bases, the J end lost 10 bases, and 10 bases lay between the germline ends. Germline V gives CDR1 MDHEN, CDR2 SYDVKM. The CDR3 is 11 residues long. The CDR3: CASSSCGVYTF. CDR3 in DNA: TGTGCCAGCAGTTCTTGCGGAGTCTACACCTTC.

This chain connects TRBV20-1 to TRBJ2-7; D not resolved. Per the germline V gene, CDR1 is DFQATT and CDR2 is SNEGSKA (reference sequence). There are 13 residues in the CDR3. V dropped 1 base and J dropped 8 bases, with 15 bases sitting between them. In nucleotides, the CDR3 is TGCAGTGCTAGAGGTGGAAGAACCGTCCAGCAGTACTTC. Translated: CSARGGRTVQQYF.

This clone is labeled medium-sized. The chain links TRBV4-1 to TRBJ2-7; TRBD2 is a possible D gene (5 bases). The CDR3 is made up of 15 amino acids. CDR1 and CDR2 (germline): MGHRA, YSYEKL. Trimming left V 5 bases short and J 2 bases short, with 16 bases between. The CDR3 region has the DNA TGCGCCAGCAGCGACCTGGGCCGGGGTACCTACGAGCAGTACTTC. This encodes CASSDLGRGTYEQYF.

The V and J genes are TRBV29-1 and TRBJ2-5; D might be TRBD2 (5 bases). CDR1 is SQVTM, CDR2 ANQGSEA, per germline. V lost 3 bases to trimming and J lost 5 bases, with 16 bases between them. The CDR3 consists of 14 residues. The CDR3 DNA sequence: TGCAGCGTTGATTTAGCCGGGGTCGAGGAGACCCAGTACTTC. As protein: CSVDLAGVEETQYF.

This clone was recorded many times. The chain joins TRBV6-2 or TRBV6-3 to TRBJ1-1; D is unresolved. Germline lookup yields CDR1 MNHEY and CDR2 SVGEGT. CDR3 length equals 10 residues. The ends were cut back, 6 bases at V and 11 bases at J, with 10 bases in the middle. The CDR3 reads CASRNTKAFF. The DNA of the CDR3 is TGTGCCAGCAGGAACACAAAGGCTTTCTTT.

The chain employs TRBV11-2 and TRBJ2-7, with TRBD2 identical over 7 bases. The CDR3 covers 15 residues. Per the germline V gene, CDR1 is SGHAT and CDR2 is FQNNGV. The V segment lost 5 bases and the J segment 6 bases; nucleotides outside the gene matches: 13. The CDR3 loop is CASSPGGGRDGEQYF. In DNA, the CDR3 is TGTGCCAGCAGCCCTGGTGGAGGGAGGGACGGCGAGCAGTACTTC.

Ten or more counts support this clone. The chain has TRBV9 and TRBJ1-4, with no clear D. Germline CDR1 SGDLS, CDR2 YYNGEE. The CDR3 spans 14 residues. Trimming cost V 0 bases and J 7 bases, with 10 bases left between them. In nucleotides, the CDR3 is TGTGCCAGCAGCGTAGCCCCCGCAGGTGAAAAACTGTTTTTT. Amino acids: CASSVAPAGEKLFF.

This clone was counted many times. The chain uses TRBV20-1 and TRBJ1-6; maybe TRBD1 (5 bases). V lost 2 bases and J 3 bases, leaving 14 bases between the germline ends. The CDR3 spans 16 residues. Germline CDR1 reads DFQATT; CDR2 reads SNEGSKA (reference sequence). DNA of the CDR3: TGCAGTGCTAGAAACCCCCGGGACGGCTATAATTCACCCCTCCACTTT. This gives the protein CSARNPRDGYNSPLHF.

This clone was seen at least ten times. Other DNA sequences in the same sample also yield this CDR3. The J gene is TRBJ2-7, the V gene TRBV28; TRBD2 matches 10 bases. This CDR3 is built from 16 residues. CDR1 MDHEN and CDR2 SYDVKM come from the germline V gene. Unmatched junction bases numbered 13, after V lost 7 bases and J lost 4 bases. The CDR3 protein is CASTERAGGPAYEQYF. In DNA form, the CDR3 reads TGTGCCAGCACCGAAAGAGCGGGGGGGCCGGCTTACGAGCAGTACTTC.

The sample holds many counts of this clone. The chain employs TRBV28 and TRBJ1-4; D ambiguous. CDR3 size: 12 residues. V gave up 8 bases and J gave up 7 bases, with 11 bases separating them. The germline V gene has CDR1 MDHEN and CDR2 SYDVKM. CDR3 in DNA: TGTGCCAGCCGTGCAACGGCTGAAAAACTGTTTTTT. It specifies CASRATAEKLFF.

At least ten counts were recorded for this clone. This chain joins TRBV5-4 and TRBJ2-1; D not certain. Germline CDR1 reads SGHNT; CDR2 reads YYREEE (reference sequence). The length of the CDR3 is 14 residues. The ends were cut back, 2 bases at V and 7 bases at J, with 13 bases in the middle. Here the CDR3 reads CASSLTPLSNEQFF. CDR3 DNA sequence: TGTGCCAGCAGCTTAACTCCATTGTCGAATGAGCAGTTCTTC.

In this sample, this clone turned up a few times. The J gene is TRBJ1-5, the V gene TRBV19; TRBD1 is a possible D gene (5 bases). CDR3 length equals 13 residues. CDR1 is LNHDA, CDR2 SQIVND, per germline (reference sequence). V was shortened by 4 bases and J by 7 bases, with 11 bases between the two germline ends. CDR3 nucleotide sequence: TGTGCCAGTAGTAGGGGGTGGGGCCAGCCCCAGCATTTT. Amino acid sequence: CASSRGWGQPQHF.

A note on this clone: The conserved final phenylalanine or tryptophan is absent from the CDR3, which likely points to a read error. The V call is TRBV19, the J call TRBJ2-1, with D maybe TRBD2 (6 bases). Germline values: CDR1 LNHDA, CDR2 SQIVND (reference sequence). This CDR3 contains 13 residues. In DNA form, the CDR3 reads TGTGCCAGTAGTTCAGAGGACTACCATGAGCAGTTCTTG. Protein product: CASSSEDYHEQFL.

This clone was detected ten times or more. The CDR3 region has the DNA TGTGCCAGCAGCGGCCCGAAGGGGGGCTCTGGAAACACCATATATTTT. Protein product: CASSGPKGGSGNTIYF. The genes are TRBV9 and TRBJ1-3; a possible D gene is TRBD1 (6 bases). This CDR3 has 16 residues. Per germline, CDR1 SGDLS and CDR2 YYNGEE. V was shortened by 3 bases and J by 0 bases, with 13 bases between the two germline ends.